Listed here are 8 T cell receptor beta chains from one sample, sequenced in a study of Graves' ophthalmopathy and Graves' hyperthyroidism. Amplification of TCR beta CDR3 regions used RNA transcripts. RT-PCR in the first round used HTBI primers; a second-round multiplex PCR followed. TCRdb analysed the multiplex PCR reads with MiXCR anew, one entry per CDR3 protein. There are about 660,000 distinct CDR3 sequences in the sample; roughly 39% occur only once, and under 3.5% lies in the top ten. The sample consisted of peripheral blood. These receptors all come from an adult man with Graves' ophthalmopathy.

The CDR3 coding sequence is TGTGCCAGCAGACCGGGACAGGGAAACGGCGAGCAGTACTTC. It translates to CASRPGQGNGEQYF. This chain uses TRBV12-3 or TRBV12-4 with TRBJ2-7; the match to TRBD1 covers 9 bases. The CDR3 covers 14 residues. Trimming at V came to 6 bases and at J to 6 bases, leaving 9 bases not matched to a gene.

To note about this clonotype: Just one base apart from a much larger clone, this may be a read error. V usage is TRBV2 and J usage is TRBJ2-7; D ambiguous. The CDR3 runs 12 residues. Trimming took off 7 bases at V and 2 bases at J, with 9 bases between the two ends. CDR1 and CDR2 from the germline V gene are SNHLY and FYNNEI. DNA of the CDR3: TGTGCCAGCAAAAGGGCCCCCTACGAGCAGTACTTC. Protein sequence: CASKRAPYEQYF.

This clonotype was seen ten or more times. The V call is TRBV20-1, the J call TRBJ1-1; D is possibly TRBD1 (5 bases). Trimming stripped 5 bases from V and 3 bases from J, with 10 bases between. The CDR3 runs to 12 residues. CDR1 and CDR2 (germline): DFQATT, SNEGSKA (reference sequence). CDR3 nucleotides: TGCAGTGCTTCGGACACGTACACTGAAGCTTTCTTT. Its protein product is CSASDTYTEAFF.

This chain uses TRBV7-9 with TRBJ2-7, with D possibly TRBD1 on 5 matching bases. Germline-derived CDR1 and CDR2 are SEHNR and FQNEAQ (reference sequence). The CDR3 spans 16 residues. Trimming left V 3 bases short and J 1 base short, with 16 bases between. The CDR3 region is CASSLVARTGSYEQYF. As DNA, the CDR3 is TGTGCCAGCAGCTTGGTGGCTAGAACAGGTTCCTACGAGCAGTACTTC. The variable domain in full, with the rest retrieved from reference TRBV7-9 and TRBJ2-7, is DTGVSQNPRHKITKRGQNVTFRCDPISEHNRLYWYRQTLGQGPEFLTYFQNEAQLEKSRLLSDRFSAERPKGSFSTLEIQRTEQGDSAMYLCASSLVARTGSYEQYFGPGTRLTVT.

The CDR3 DNA reads TGTGCCAGCAGTTACTCGGGCCCGGGGCTAGATGGTGAGCAGTACTTC. It specifies CASSYSGPGLDGEQYF. The chain carries TRBV6-6 and TRBJ2-7; perhaps D is TRBD1 or TRBD2 (5 bases each). The CDR3 has 16 amino acids. Trimming stripped 0 bases from V and 7 bases from J, with 19 bases between. Germline CDR1 is MNHNY and CDR2 is SVGAGI (reference sequence).

Regarding this clonotype: Its ends do not fully match the called genes, so a read error is possible. The chain combines TRBV2 with TRBJ1-2; no firm D call. The length of the CDR3 is 16 residues. The germline gives CDR1 SNHLY, CDR2 FYNNEI. CDR3 DNA: TGTGCCAGCAGCGAAGGTCCCTGGGATGGCGCGTTTAGCTACACCTTC. This sequence encodes CASSEGPWDGAFSYTF.

As regards this clonotype: A much larger clone is a single base away; this may be a read error. This sequence joins TRBV25-1 and TRBJ1-2, with TRBD1 identical over 9 bases. The CDR3 runs to 13 residues. With 6 bases clipped from V and 6 bases from J, the junction kept 5 bases outside the gene matches. The V gene's germline CDR1 is MGHDK and CDR2 SYGVNS. The CDR3 protein is CASSWGQGDGYTF. CDR3 coding DNA: TGTGCCAGCAGCTGGGGACAGGGTGATGGCTACACCTTC.

This clonotype has more than one count but fewer than ten. The CDR3 DNA follows: TGTGCCAGCAGTGAATTTCAGGGAGTAGCCTACGAGCAGTACTTC. Protein: CASSEFQGVAYEQYF. This chain uses TRBV6-5 with TRBJ2-7; possibly TRBD1 or TRBD2 for D (5 bases each). V lost 5 bases and J lost 2, with 16 bases in between. Germline-derived CDR1 and CDR2 are MNHEY and SVGAGI. The CDR3 extends over 15 amino acids.